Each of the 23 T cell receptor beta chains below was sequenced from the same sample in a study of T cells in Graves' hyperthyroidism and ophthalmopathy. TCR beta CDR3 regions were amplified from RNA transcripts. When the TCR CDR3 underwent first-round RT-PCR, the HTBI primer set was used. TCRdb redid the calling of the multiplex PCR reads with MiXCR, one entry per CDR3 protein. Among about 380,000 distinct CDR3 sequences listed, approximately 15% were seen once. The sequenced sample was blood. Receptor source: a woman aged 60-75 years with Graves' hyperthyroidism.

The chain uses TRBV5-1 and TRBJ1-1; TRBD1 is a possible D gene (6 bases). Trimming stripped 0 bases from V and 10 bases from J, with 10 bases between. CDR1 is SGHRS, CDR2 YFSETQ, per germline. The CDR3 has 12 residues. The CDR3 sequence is CASSLVEGGAFF. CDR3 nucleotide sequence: TGCGCCAGCAGCTTGGTTGAGGGGGGAGCTTTCTTT. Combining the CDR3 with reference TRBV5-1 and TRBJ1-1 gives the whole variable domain KAGVTQTPRYLIKTRGQQVTLSCSPISGHRSVSWYQQTPGQGLQFLFEYFSETQRNKGNFPGRFSGRQFSNSRSEMNVSTLELGDSALYLCASSLVEGGAFFGQGTRLTVV.

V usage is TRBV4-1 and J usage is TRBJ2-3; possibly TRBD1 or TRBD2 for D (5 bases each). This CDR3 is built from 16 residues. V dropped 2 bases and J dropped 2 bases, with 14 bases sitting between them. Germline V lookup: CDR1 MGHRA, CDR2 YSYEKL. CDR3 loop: CASSQTWGTTTDTQYF. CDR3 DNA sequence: TGCGCCAGCAGCCAAACCTGGGGGACCACCACAGATACGCAGTATTTT.

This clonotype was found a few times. This chain's CDR3 is CASSPSPANEKLFF. The CDR3 DNA is TGTGCCAGCAGTCCCTCGCCGGCTAATGAAAAACTGTTTTTT. This chain joins TRBV6-2 or TRBV6-3 and TRBJ1-4, with D uncertain. Trimming removed 5 bases at V and 3 bases at J, with 10 bases between. In germline, CDR1 is MNHEY, CDR2 SVGEGT. The CDR3 loop spans 14 amino acids.

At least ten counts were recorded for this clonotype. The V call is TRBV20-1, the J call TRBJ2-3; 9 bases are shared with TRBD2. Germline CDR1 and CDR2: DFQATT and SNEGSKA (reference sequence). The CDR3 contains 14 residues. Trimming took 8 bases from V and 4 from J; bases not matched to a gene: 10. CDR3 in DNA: TGCAGTACGTTAGCGGGAGAGGGGGCAGATACGCAGTATTTT. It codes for CSTLAGEGADTQYF.

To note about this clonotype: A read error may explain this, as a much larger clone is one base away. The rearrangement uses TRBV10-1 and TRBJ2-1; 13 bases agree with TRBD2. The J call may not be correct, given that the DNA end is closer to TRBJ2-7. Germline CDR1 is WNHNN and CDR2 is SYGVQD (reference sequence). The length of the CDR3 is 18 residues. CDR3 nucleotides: TGCGCCAGCAGTGAGTCACCCTGGACTAGCGGGAGCGTAAATGAGCAGTACTTC. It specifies CASSESPWTSGSVNEQYF.

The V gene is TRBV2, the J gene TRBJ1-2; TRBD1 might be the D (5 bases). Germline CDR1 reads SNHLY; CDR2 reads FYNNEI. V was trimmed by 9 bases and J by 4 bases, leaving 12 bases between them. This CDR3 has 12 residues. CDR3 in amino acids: CASWGPRYGYTF. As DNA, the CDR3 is TGTGCCAGTTGGGGACCCCGCTATGGCTACACCTTC.

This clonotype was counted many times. CDR3 loop: CASSQNNYEQYF. The CDR3 coding sequence is TGCGCCAGCAGCCAGAACAACTACGAGCAGTACTTC. V and J are TRBV5-1 and TRBJ2-7, with D uncertain. The ends were cut back, 4 bases at V and 3 bases at J, with 8 bases in the middle. CDR1 and CDR2 (germline): SGHRS, YFSETQ. This CDR3 region has 12 residues.

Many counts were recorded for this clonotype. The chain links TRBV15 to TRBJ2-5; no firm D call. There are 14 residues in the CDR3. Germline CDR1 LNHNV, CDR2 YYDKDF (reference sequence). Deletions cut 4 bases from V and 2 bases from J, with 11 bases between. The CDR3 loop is CATSKSGGQETQYF. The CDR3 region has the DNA TGTGCCACCAGCAAGAGTGGCGGACAAGAGACCCAGTACTTC.

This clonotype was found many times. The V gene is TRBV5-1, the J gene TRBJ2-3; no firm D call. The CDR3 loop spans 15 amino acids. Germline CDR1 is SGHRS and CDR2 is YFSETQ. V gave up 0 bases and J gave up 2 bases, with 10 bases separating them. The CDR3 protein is CASSLEIPLTDTQYF. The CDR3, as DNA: TGCGCCAGCAGCTTGGAGATCCCGCTCACAGATACGCAGTATTTT.

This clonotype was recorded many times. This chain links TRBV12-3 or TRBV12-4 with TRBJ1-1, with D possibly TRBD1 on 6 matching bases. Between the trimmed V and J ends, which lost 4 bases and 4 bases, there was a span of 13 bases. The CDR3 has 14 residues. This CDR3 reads CASSWDNQGTEAFF. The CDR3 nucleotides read TGTGCCAGCAGTTGGGACAATCAGGGCACTGAAGCTTTCTTT.

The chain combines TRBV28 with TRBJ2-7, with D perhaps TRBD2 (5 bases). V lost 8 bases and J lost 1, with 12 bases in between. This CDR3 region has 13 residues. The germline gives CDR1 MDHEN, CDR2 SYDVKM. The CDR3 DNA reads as TGTGCCAGCTTCTCGGAGGAATCCTACGAGCAGTACTTC. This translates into CASFSEESYEQYF.

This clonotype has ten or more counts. The CDR3: CASSLQGRLAHGTSYNEQFF. DNA for the CDR3: TGTGCCAGCAGTCTACAGGGAAGACTAGCGCATGGGACCTCCTACAATGAGCAGTTCTTC. This chain uses TRBV12-3 or TRBV12-4 with TRBJ2-1, with 8 positions matching TRBD2. The CDR3 runs 20 residues. After removal of 5 bases from V and 0 bases from J, the junction contained 18 bases not matched to a gene.

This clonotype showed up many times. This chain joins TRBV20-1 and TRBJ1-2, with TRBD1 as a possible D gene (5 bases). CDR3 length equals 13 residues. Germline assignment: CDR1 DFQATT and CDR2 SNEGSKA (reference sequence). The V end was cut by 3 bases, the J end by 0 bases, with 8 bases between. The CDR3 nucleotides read TGCAGTGCTAGTGTAGGGGCTAACTATGGCTACACCTTC. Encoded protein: CSASVGANYGYTF.

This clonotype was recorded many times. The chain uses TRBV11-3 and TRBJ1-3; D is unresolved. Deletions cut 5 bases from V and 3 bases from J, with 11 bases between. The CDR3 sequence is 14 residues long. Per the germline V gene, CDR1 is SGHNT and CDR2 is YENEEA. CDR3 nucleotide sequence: TGTGCCAGCAGCCTTAACCAAGGTGGAAACACCATATATTTT. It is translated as CASSLNQGGNTIYF.

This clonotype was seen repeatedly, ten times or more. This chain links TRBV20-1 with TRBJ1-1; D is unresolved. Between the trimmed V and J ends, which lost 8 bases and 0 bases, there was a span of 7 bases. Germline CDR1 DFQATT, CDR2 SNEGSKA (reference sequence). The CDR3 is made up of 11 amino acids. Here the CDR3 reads CSKRMNTEAFF. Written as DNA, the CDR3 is TGCAGTAAGAGGATGAACACTGAAGCTTTCTTT.

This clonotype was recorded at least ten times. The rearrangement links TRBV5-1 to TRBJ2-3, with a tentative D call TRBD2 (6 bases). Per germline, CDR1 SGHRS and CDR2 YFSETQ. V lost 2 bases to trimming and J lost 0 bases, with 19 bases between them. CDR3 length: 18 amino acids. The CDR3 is CASSFPLLATASTDTQYF. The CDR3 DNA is TGCGCCAGCAGCTTCCCACTCCTAGCGACCGCTAGCACAGATACGCAGTATTTT.

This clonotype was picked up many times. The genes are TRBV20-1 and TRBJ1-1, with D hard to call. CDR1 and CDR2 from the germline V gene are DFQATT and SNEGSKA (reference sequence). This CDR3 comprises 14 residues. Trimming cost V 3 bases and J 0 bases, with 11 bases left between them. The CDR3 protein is CSARGDRMNTEAFF. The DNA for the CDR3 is TGCAGTGCTAGGGGAGATCGCATGAACACTGAAGCTTTCTTT.

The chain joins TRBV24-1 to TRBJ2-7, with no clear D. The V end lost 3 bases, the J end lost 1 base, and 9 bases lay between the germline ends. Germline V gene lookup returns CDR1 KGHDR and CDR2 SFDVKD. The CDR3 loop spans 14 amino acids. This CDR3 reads CATSDPTNSYEQYF. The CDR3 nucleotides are TGTGCCACCAGTGATCCGACCAATTCCTACGAGCAGTACTTC.

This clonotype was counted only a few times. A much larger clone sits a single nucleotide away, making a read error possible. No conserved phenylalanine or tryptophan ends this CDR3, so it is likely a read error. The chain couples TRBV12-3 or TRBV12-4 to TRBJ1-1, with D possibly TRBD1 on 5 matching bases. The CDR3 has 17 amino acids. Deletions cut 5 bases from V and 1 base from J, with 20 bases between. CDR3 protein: CASSPRWGLAPNTEAFS. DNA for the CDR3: TGTGCCAGCAGTCCCCGGTGGGGGTTGGCCCCGAACACTGAAGCTTTCTCT.

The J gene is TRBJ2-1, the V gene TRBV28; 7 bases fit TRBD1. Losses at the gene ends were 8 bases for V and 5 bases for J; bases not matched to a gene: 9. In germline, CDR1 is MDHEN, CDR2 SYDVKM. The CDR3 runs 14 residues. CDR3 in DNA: TGTGCCAGCTACGATACAGGGGTTCACAATGAGCAGTTCTTC. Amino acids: CASYDTGVHNEQFF.

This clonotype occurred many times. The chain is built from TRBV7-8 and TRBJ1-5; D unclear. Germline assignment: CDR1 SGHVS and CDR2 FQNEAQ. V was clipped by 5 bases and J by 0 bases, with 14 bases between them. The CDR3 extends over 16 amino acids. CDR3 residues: CASSPQRAFSNQPQHF. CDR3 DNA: TGTGCCAGCAGCCCACAAAGGGCATTTAGCAATCAGCCCCAGCATTTT.

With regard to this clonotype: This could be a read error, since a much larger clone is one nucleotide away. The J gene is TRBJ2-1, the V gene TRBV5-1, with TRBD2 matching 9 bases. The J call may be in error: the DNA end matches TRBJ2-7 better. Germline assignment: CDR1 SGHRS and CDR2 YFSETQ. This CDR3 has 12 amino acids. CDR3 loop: CASSGTSNEQYF. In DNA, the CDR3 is TGCGCCAGCAGCGGGACTAGCAATGAGCAGTACTTC.

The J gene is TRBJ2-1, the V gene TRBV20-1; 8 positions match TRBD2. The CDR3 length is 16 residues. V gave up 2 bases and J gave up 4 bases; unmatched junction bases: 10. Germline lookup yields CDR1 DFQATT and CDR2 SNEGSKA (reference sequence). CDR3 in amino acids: CSARPLAGDRYNEQFF. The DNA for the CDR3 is TGCAGTGCTAGACCGCTAGCGGGTGACAGGTACAATGAGCAGTTCTTC.